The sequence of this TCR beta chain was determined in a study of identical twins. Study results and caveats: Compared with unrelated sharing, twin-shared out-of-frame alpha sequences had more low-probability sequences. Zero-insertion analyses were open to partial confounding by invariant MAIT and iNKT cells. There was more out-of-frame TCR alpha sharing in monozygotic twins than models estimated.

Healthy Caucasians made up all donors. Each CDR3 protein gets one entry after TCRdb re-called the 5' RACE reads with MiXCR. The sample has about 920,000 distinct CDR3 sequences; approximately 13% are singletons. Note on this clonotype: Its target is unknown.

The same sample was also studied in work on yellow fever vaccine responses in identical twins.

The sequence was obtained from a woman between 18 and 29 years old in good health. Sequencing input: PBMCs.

As DNA, the CDR3 is TGCAGTGCTTTGAGCGGGGTTTGTGGTGGCTACACCTTC. It specifies CSALSGVCGGYTF. The genes are TRBV20-1 and TRBJ1-2; D unresolved. The CDR3 runs 13 residues. V lost 5 bases, J lost 7 bases, and 17 bases lay in between. Germline CDR1 reads DFQATT; CDR2 reads SNEGSKA (reference sequence).